The clone carrying this T cell receptor beta chain came up a few times. The antigen remains undetermined. The repertoire was sequenced with immunoSEQ multiplex PCR; TCRdb's copy has only in-frame clones and lacks some. Among over 60,000 clones listed, 85% were seen once. This sample was included in a study of OX40 agonist ivuxolimab in advanced cancers. Points from the study as a whole: It was not determined which antigens were specifically recognized by the peripheral T cells that had undergone clonal expansion.

Trimming removed 6 bases at V and 4 bases at J, with 16 bases between. Per germline, CDR1 SNHLY and CDR2 FYNNEI. This CDR3 contains 15 residues. The receptor's source is an adult with an advanced solid tumor such as melanoma, head and neck, liver or kidney cancer. Specimen: CD4+ or CD8+ T cells sorted from blood, collected in a trial of the OX40 agonist ivuxolimab. The gene calls are TRBV2 and TRBJ2-1; tentatively, D is TRBD2 (6 bases). CDR3 residues: CASRPSPRGYNEQFF. The CDR3 DNA reads TGTGCCAGCAGGCCCAGCCCCCGGGGGTACAATGAGCAGTTCTTC.